The 31 T cell receptor beta chains below come from one sample, sequenced in a study of beta chain features in type 1 diabetes. Expressed TCRB transcripts were sequenced because the isolated RNA had all been reverse transcribed beforehand. Generated by immunoSEQ multiplex PCR, the TCRdb table keeps only in-frame clones and is missing some. The sample lists 140,000 to 150,000 clones; about 50% were seen once. Sequences were obtained from Tregs from blood. The receptors stem from a man aged 18 to 29 in good health.

This clone was counted between two and nine times. This chain connects TRBV11-1 to TRBJ2-6; perhaps TRBD2 as D (6 bases). In germline, CDR1 is SGHAT, CDR2 FQDESV (reference sequence). The CDR3 runs to 15 residues. Trimming removed 3 bases at V and 3 bases at J, with 9 bases between. DNA for the CDR3: TGTGCCAGCAGCTTCGGGGGTGGTGGGGCCAACGTCCTGACTTTC. Translated, it gives CASSFGGGGANVLTF.

The V gene is TRBV30, the J gene TRBJ2-1; D is unresolved. The CDR3 is 11 amino acids. The germline CDR1 and CDR2 sequences are GTSNPN and SVGIG (reference sequence). Between the trimmed V and J ends, which lost 0 bases and 10 bases, there was a span of 7 bases. CDR3 residues: CAWSVNREQFF. The DNA for the CDR3 is TGTGCCTGGAGTGTAAATCGGGAGCAGTTCTTC.

The J gene is TRBJ1-1, the V gene TRBV4-1; 7 nucleotides match TRBD1. This CDR3 has 18 residues. Germline V gene data show CDR1 as MGHRA and CDR2 as YSYEKL. V shed 0 bases and J 4 bases; nucleotides not matched to a gene: 14. CDR3 loop: CASSQDGVWSGGGTEAFF. The DNA of the CDR3 is TGCGCCAGCAGCCAAGATGGTGTATGGTCAGGGGGTGGCACTGAAGCTTTCTTT.

The rearrangement joins TRBV27 to TRBJ2-5, with 10 bases identical to TRBD2. The germline V gene has CDR1 MNHEY and CDR2 SMNVEV (reference sequence). The V segment lost 4 bases and the J segment 5 bases; nucleotides outside the gene matches: 7. The CDR3 has 15 amino acids. CDR3 region: CASSSGLAFWETQYF. CDR3 nucleotide sequence: TGTGCCAGCAGTTCGGGACTAGCGTTTTGGGAGACCCAGTACTTC.

J is TRBJ2-7 and V is TRBV7-3, with a tentative D call TRBD2 (5 bases). The CDR3 covers 14 residues. Germline CDR1 reads SGHTA; CDR2 reads FQGTGA. Trimming took 0 bases from V and 1 from J, leaving 7 bases between them. CDR3 in amino acids: CASSLTGGSYEQYF. The CDR3 nucleotides are TGTGCCAGCAGCTTAACTGGCGGGTCCTACGAGCAGTACTTC.

This clone was seen more than once but under ten times. This chain uses TRBV5-1 with TRBJ2-7; 8 bases match TRBD1. Germline V gives CDR1 SGHRS, CDR2 YFSETQ. V trimming: 4 bases; J trimming: 2 bases; junction bases outside the gene matches: 5. This CDR3 has 14 residues. In DNA form, the CDR3 reads TGCGCCAGCAGCCGGTCGACAGGGGCCTACGAGCAGTACTTC. It encodes CASSRSTGAYEQYF. Together with reference TRBV5-1 and TRBJ2-7, the CDR3 gives the full variable domain: KAGVTQTPRYLIKTRGQQVTLSCSPISGHRSVSWYQQTPGQGLQFLFEYFSETQRNKGNFPGRFSGRQFSNSRSEMNVSTLELGDSALYLCASSRSTGAYEQYFGPGTRLTVT.

There are a few counts of this clone. The V call is TRBV6-5, the J call TRBJ2-2, with D unresolved. Germline CDR1 is MNHEY and CDR2 is SVGAGI. CDR3 size: 14 residues. Deletions cut 5 bases from V and 2 bases from J, with 9 bases between. CDR3 coding DNA: TGTGCCAGCAGTGTCACAGCAAACACCGGGGAGCTGTTTTTT. It translates to CASSVTANTGELFF.

About this clone: Mismatch with germline at one junction end may stem from a read error. J is TRBJ1-2 and V is TRBV30; 9 bases agree with TRBD1. The CDR3 spans 13 residues. Looked up from germline, CDR1 is GTSNPN and CDR2 is SVGIG (reference sequence). The CDR3 loop reads CARSPDRGFGYTF. The CDR3 DNA follows: TGTGCCCGGAGTCCAGACAGGGGGTTCGGCTACACCTTC.

The rearrangement uses TRBV6-5 and TRBJ1-6, with TRBD1 as a possible D gene (5 bases). Germline CDR1 is MNHEY and CDR2 is SVGAGI. The CDR3 is 15 amino acids. V was pared by 6 bases and J by 3 bases, with 12 bases between. The CDR3: CASSRVGVYNSPLHF. The CDR3 nucleotides are TGTGCCAGCAGCCGCGTAGGGGTCTATAATTCACCCCTCCACTTT.

This clone was recorded a few times. The chain couples TRBV6-5 to TRBJ2-1; no clear D. V lost 2 bases, J lost 6 bases, and 14 bases lay in between. CDR1 and CDR2 (germline): MNHEY, SVGAGI. The CDR3 spans 15 residues. The DNA of the CDR3 is TGTGCCAGCAGTTACGCTGGAGCGCAGTCCAATGAGCAGTTCTTC. Translating it yields CASSYAGAQSNEQFF.

This clone has only a few counts. This sequence joins TRBV5-1 and TRBJ2-5; D may be TRBD2 (5 bases). The CDR3 is 15 amino acids. V was clipped by 3 bases and J by 5 bases, with 17 bases between them. Germline loops: CDR1 SGHRS, CDR2 YFSETQ. CDR3 residues: CASSSADRGSETQYF. The CDR3 region has the DNA TGCGCCAGCAGCTCCGCTGACCGGGGATCGGAGACCCAGTACTTC.

The V and J genes are TRBV10-2 and TRBJ1-6; D is undetermined. Germline loops: CDR1 WSHSY, CDR2 SAAADI. Trimming removed 3 bases at V and 13 bases at J, with 16 bases between. This CDR3 contains 14 residues. The CDR3 region is CASSDSVRARPLHF. The CDR3 bases are TGCGCCAGCAGTGATTCGGTTCGTGCGAGGCCCCTCCACTTT.

The chain uses TRBV11-1 and TRBJ1-1, with D perhaps matching TRBD1 (5 bases). Trimming stripped 4 bases from V and 1 base from J, with 7 bases between. The germline gives CDR1 SGHAT, CDR2 FQDESV (reference sequence). CDR3 size: 13 residues. The CDR3 sequence: CASSSQGNTEAFF. CDR3 nucleotides: TGTGCCAGCAGCTCCCAGGGGAACACTGAAGCTTTCTTT.

The chain has TRBV5-1 and TRBJ2-3; D is possibly TRBD2 (6 bases). Per the germline V gene, CDR1 is SGHRS and CDR2 is YFSETQ. V lost 0 bases and J 6 bases, leaving 11 bases between the germline ends. The CDR3 has 14 residues. The DNA of the CDR3 is TGCGCCAGCAGCTTGGGACTAGACCGGGATACGCAGTATTTT. Amino acid sequence: CASSLGLDRDTQYF.

This clone was counted between two and nine times. This chain connects TRBV7-2 to TRBJ1-2, with 11 positions matching TRBD1. J was trimmed by 8 bases and V by 5 bases; bases with no gene match: 16. Germline CDR1 SGHTA, CDR2 FQGNSA. The CDR3 consists of 17 residues. The CDR3 loop is CASSPPAGTGGIGGYTF. The CDR3 DNA reads as TGTGCCAGCAGCCCCCCCGCCGGGACAGGGGGAATAGGGGGCTACACCTTC.

In its sample, this clone was seen a few times. The CDR3 region is CASSLLYGYTF. The DNA for the CDR3 is TGTGCCAGCAGCTTACTCTATGGCTACACCTTC. This rearrangement joins TRBV7-9 to TRBJ1-2; D uncertain. The CDR3 loop spans 11 amino acids. Trimming cost V 2 bases and J 4 bases, with 2 bases left between them. Germline V lookup: CDR1 SEHNR, CDR2 FQNEAQ (reference sequence).

This sequence joins TRBV7-3 and TRBJ1-1; 8 bases fit TRBD1. The CDR3 extends over 14 amino acids. V lost 4 bases, J lost 4 bases, and 5 bases stayed unmatched. Germline V gives CDR1 SGHTA, CDR2 FQGTGA. As DNA, the CDR3 is TGTGCCAGCAGCTCGGACAGGGCTTTCACTGAAGCTTTCTTT. Encoded protein: CASSSDRAFTEAFF.

This sequence joins TRBV29-1 and TRBJ1-5, with D possibly TRBD1 on 6 matching bases. Germline CDR1 and CDR2: SQVTM and ANQGSEA. The V end was cut by 4 bases, the J end by 4 bases, with 14 bases between. This CDR3 is built from 14 residues. The CDR3 loop is CSVVVGGGNQPQHF. CDR3 bases: TGCAGCGTTGTGGTTGGGGGCGGTAATCAGCCCCAGCATTTT.

This chain connects TRBV4-3 to TRBJ2-3; TRBD2 agrees at 9 bases. Per germline, CDR1 LGHNA and CDR2 YSLEER. J gave up 2 bases and V 3 bases, and 15 bases lay outside the gene matches. This CDR3 is built from 19 residues. CDR3 in amino acids: CASSHSLVGAGGVTDTQYF. CDR3 bases: TGCGCCAGCAGCCATAGTCTTGTAGGGGCGGGAGGGGTCACAGATACGCAGTATTTT.

The gene calls are TRBV7-3 and TRBJ2-5, with D possibly matching TRBD1 (5 bases). The V end was cut by 3 bases, the J end by 1 base, with 9 bases between. Germline V gives CDR1 SGHTA, CDR2 FQGTGA. CDR3 length equals 14 residues. The CDR3 DNA reads as TGTGCCAGCAGCTTGCAGGGTAGCCAAGAGACCCAGTACTTC. Protein: CASSLQGSQETQYF.

The V and J genes are TRBV6-1 and TRBJ1-4, with a possible D match to TRBD1 (5 bases). Germline V gene lookup returns CDR1 MNHNS and CDR2 SASEGT. Between the trimmed V and J ends, which lost 8 bases and 5 bases, there was a span of 12 bases. This CDR3 has 13 amino acids. The CDR3 DNA sequence: TGTGCCAGCCTGCGGGACGGAAATGAAAAACTGTTTTTT. Amino acid sequence: CASLRDGNEKLFF.

This clone occurred a few times. The chain couples TRBV11-1 to TRBJ2-3; 9 nucleotides line up with TRBD1. The J segment lost 5 bases and the V segment lost 5 bases, leaving 5 bases of the junction unmatched. This CDR3 contains 14 residues. CDR1 and CDR2 from the germline V gene are SGHAT and FQDESV (reference sequence). As DNA, the CDR3 is TGTGCCAGCAGCCTCAGGACAGGGGAAGATACGCAGTATTTT. It encodes CASSLRTGEDTQYF.

The chain is built from TRBV6-1 and TRBJ2-5; 9 bases agree with TRBD1. The V and J ends lost 4 bases and 5 bases, in that order; junction bases with no gene match: 8. Germline CDR1 reads MNHNS; CDR2 reads SASEGT. The CDR3 loop spans 15 amino acids. CDR3 bases: TGTGCCAGCAGTGGATACAGGGGGCGGACTGAGACCCAGTACTTC. Its protein is CASSGYRGRTETQYF.

The rearrangement joins TRBV4-1 to TRBJ1-4, with a weak D call TRBD1 (5 bases). Germline loops: CDR1 MGHRA, CDR2 YSYEKL. This CDR3 region has 15 residues. Trimming removed 4 bases at V and 6 bases at J, with 15 bases between. CDR3 loop: CASSLRTWGDEKLFF. CDR3 sequence (DNA): TGCGCCAGCAGCCTCCGGACATGGGGGGATGAAAAACTGTTTTTT.

This clone was picked up a small number of times. The V call is TRBV19, the J call TRBJ1-3, with 7 bases identical to TRBD1. The CDR3 has 14 amino acids. Unmatched junction bases numbered 9, after V lost 11 bases and J lost 2 bases. Germline lookup yields CDR1 LNHDA and CDR2 SQIVND (reference sequence). The CDR3: CAAGGGSAGNTIYF. The CDR3 nucleotides read TGTGCCGCAGGGGGAGGATCGGCTGGAAACACCATATATTTT.

This clone was seen more than once but under ten times. V is TRBV25-1 and J is TRBJ2-2; perhaps TRBD1 as D (6 bases). V was clipped by 0 bases and J by 3 bases, with 11 bases between them. CDR3 length: 16 residues. Germline CDR1 is MGHDK and CDR2 is SYGVNS. The chain's CDR3 is CASSEYGQGYTGELFF. The CDR3 DNA sequence: TGTGCCAGCAGTGAATACGGGCAGGGGTACACCGGGGAGCTGTTTTTT.

This clone was seen only a few times. The CDR3 spells CASRSGQITEAFF. CDR3 DNA: TGTGCCAGCAGATCGGGACAGATCACTGAAGCTTTCTTT. The chain is built from TRBV6-5 and TRBJ1-1; 7 bases map to TRBD1. J gave up 4 bases and V 6 bases, and 5 bases lay outside the gene matches. This CDR3 has 13 residues. Germline assignment: CDR1 MNHEY and CDR2 SVGAGI.

The chain has TRBV7-2 and TRBJ1-2, with 8 bases lining up with TRBD1. CDR1 SGHTA and CDR2 FQGNSA come from the germline V gene. V dropped 6 bases and J dropped 3; count of bases not matched to a gene: 6. The CDR3 is made up of 14 amino acids. The CDR3 region is CASRRNRGDYGYTF. The CDR3 DNA follows: TGTGCCAGCAGACGGAACAGGGGGGACTATGGCTACACCTTC.

The chain combines TRBV5-1 with TRBJ2-1, with D perhaps TRBD1 (5 bases). This CDR3 contains 15 residues. Germline V gene sequence: CDR1 SGHRS, CDR2 YFSETQ. V was shortened by 4 bases and J by 3 bases, with 14 bases between the two germline ends. The chain's CDR3 is CASSPTTGHYNEQFF. In DNA form, the CDR3 reads TGCGCCAGCAGCCCCACAACAGGACACTACAATGAGCAGTTCTTC.

V is TRBV29-1 and J is TRBJ1-1, with 9 bases identical to TRBD1. With 6 bases clipped from V and 5 bases from J, the junction kept 10 bases outside the gene matches. CDR3 length equals 14 residues. Germline V gives CDR1 SQVTM, CDR2 ANQGSEA. The CDR3 here is CSVTSDRGRTEAFF. The DNA for the CDR3 is TGCAGCGTGACCTCGGACAGGGGAAGGACTGAAGCTTTCTTT.

This clone was picked up a small number of times. The chain joins TRBV5-4 to TRBJ2-3; 10 nucleotides line up with TRBD1. Germline lookup yields CDR1 SGHNT and CDR2 YYREEE (reference sequence). V gave up 4 bases and J gave up 5 bases; unmatched junction bases: 7. The CDR3 totals 15 residues. Here the CDR3 DNA reads TGTGCCAGCAGCGAGGGACAGGGGAGAGTAGATACGCAGTATTTT. Translated, it gives CASSEGQGRVDTQYF.